The clone carrying this TCR beta chain was counted once. This sample was taken from a study of blood T cell repertoires in COVID-19. Whole-study context: Recovered status applied to Cohort 3 donors who had two consecutive negative PCRs. It also applied to those with clearance or with symptom resolution. Samples came from the United States, Italy and Spain, spanning acute and convalescent COVID-19. PBMCs, B-cell-depleted T cells, or T cells were the source of the cDNA or gDNA that made up the material.

The CDR3 covers 14 residues. V lost 6 bases and J lost 5; bases outside the gene matches: 9. The germline V gene encodes CDR1 MNHEY and CDR2 SVGEGT. Original processing methods: For nucleated cells, counts were estimated from reference gene primer amplification. Sequencing was performed with immunoSEQ multiplex PCR; in TCRdb, only in-frame clones are kept and a portion is missing. For V, J and clone size, that table is used; D and trimming come from the DNA. The sample has roughly 190,000 clones, around 83% seen once. This TCR derives from a woman between 35 and 50 years old in a cohort exposed to, infected with or recovered from COVID-19 (not recorded which). Sequencing was done on a sample of PBMCs or T cells enriched from blood (not recorded which). The chain employs TRBV6-2 or TRBV6-3 and TRBJ2-7, with 8 bases aligning to TRBD1. CDR3 residues: CASSPYRGYNEQYF. CDR3 DNA: TGTGCCAGCAGCCCCTACAGGGGGTATAACGAGCAGTACTTC.